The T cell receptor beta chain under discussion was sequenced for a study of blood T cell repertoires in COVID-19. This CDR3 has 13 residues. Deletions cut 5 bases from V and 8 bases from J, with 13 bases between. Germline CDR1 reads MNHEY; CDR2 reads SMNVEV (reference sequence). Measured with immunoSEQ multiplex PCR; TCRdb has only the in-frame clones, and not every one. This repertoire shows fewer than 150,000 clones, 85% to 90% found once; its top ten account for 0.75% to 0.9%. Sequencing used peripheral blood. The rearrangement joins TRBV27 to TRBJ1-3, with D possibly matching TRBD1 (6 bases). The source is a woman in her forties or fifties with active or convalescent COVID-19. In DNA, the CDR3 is TGTGCCAGCAGTGCGGGGAGGGGGGACACCATATATTTT. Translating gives CASSAGRGDTIYF.